The present entry profiles one TCR beta chain with its context. What it recognizes is unknown. The sample originates from a study of glioma-infiltrating T cells after dendritic cell vaccination. Study information: At biweekly intervals, patients got three intradermal dendritic cell vaccine injections.

General study results and limits: No direct clonality-survival link was found; a diverse polyclonal response may matter.

Sequencing was performed with immunoSEQ multiplex PCR; in TCRdb, only in-frame clones are kept and a portion is missing. The sample has around 90,000 clones; approximately 81% are singletons. Selection required adequate fresh-frozen tumor tissue plus more than two years' survival data. Sequenced here: blood, sampled before dendritic cell vaccination. The TCR sequence derives from a human donor with glioblastoma.

The CDR3 DNA follows: TGTGCCAGCAGCTTGAACGGTTACGGCTACACCTTC. Its protein is CASSLNGYGYTF. The rearrangement links TRBV5-6 to TRBJ1-2; no clear D. In germline, CDR1 is SGHDT, CDR2 YYEEEE. The V end lost 1 base, the J end lost 8 bases, and 9 bases lay between the germline ends. This CDR3 has 12 residues.